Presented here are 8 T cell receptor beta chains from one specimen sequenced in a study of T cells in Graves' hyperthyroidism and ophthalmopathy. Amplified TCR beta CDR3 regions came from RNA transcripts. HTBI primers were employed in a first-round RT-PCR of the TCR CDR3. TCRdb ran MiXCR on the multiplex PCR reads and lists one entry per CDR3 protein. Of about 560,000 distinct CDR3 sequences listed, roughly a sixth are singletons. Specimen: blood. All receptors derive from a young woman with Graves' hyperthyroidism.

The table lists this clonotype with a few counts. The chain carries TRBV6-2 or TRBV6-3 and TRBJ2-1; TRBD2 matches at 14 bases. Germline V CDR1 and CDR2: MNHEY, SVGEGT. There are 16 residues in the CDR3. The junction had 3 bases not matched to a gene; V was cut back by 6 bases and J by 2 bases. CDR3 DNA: TGTGCCAGCAGAGGACTAGCGGGGGGTCCCTACAATGAGCAGTTCTTC. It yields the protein CASRGLAGGPYNEQFF.

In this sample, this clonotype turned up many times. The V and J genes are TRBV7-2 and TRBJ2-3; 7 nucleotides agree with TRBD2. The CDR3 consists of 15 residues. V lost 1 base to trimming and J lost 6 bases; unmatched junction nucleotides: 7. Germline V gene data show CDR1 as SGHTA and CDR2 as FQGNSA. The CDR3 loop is CASSLGTRGGDTQYF. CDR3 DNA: TGTGCCAGCAGCTTAGGGACTAGGGGAGGGGATACGCAGTATTTT.

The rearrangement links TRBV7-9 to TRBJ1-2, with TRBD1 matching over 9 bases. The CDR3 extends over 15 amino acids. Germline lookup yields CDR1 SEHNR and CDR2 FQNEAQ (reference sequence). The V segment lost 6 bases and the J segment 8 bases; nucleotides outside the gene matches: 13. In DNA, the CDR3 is TGTGCCAGCAGTTCGACCGGGACAGGGATATTGGGCTACACCTTC. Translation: CASSSTGTGILGYTF.

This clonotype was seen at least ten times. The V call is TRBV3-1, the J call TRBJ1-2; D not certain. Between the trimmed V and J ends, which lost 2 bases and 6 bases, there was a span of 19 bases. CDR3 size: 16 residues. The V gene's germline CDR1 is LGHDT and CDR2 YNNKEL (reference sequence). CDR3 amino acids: CASSQNVPGAGHGYTF. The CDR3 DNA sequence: TGTGCCAGCAGCCAAAATGTCCCTGGCGCTGGGCATGGCTACACCTTC.

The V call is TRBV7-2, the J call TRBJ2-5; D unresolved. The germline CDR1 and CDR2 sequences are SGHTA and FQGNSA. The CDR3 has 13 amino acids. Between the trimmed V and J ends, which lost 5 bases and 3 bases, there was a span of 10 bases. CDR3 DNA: TGTGCCAGCAGCCCTCTAGTCGAAGAGACCCAGTACTTC. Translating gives CASSPLVEETQYF.

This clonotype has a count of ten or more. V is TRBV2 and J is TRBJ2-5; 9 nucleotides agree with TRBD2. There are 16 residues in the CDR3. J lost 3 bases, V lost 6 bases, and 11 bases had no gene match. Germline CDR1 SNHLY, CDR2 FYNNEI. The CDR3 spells CASSLLRASGKETQYF. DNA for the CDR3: TGTGCCAGCAGCCTACTCCGAGCTAGCGGGAAAGAGACCCAGTACTTC.

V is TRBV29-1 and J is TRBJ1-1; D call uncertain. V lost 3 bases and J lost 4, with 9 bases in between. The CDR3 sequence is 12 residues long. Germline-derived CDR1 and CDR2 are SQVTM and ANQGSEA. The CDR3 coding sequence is TGCAGCGTTGATAGAACGGGCACTGAAGCTTTCTTT. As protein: CSVDRTGTEAFF. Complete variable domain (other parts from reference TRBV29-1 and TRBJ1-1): SAVISQKPSRDICQRGTSLTIQCQVDSQVTMMFWYRQQPGQSLTLIATANQGSEATYESGFVIDKFPISRPNLTFSTLTVSNMSPEDSSIYLCSVDRTGTEAFFGQGTRLTVV.

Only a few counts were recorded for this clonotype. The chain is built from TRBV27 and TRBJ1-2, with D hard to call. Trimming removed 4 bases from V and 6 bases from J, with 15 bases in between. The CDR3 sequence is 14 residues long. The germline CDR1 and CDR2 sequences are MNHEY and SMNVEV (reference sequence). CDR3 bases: TGTGCCAGCAGTTCGGGGTCACTAGCGGATGGCTACACCTTC. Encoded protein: CASSSGSLADGYTF.